These 20 T cell receptor beta chains originate from one sample sequenced in a study of glioma-infiltrating T cells after dendritic cell vaccination. Time point: after dendritic cell vaccination, including at tumor progression/relapse. Data came from immunoSEQ multiplex PCR; TCRdb stores just in-frame clones and leaves some out. Among 91,000 or so clones listed, approximately 84% were seen once. The sample was blood, taken after dendritic cell vaccination. The source is a human donor with glioblastoma.

V gene TRBV5-1 combines with J gene TRBJ2-5; 13 bases map to TRBD2. The CDR3 consists of 15 residues. The J segment lost 4 bases and the V segment lost 4 bases, leaving 4 bases of the junction unmatched. Germline V gives CDR1 SGHRS, CDR2 YFSETQ. CDR3 sequence reads: CASSPGTSGIETQYF. The CDR3 DNA is TGCGCCAGCAGCCCAGGGACTAGCGGGATAGAGACCCAGTACTTC.

V gene TRBV2 combines with J gene TRBJ1-1, with no clear D. Germline assignment: CDR1 SNHLY and CDR2 FYNNEI. Deletions cut 6 bases from V and 0 bases from J, with 8 bases between. CDR3 size: 13 residues. In DNA, the CDR3 is TGTGCCAGCAGGCGGGTACTGAACACTGAAGCTTTCTTT. Translating it yields CASRRVLNTEAFF. The whole variable domain, filled in from reference TRBV2 and TRBJ1-1, reads EPEVTQTPSHQVTQMGQEVILRCVPISNHLYFYWYRQILGQKVEFLVSFYNNEISEKSEIFDDQFSVERPDGSNFTLKIRSTKLEDSAMYFCASRRVLNTEAFFGQGTRLTVV.

The rearrangement uses TRBV4-2 and TRBJ2-3; D gene unclear. The CDR3 sequence is 13 residues long. V lost 2 bases to trimming and J lost 0 bases, with 3 bases between them. CDR1 is LGHNA and CDR2 is YNFKEQ in the germline V gene. The CDR3 coding sequence is TGTGCCAGCAGCCAAACTAGCACAGATACGCAGTATTTT. Amino acids: CASSQTSTDTQYF.

The rearrangement links TRBV27 to TRBJ1-6; weak D call: TRBD1 (6 bases). The V end lost 4 bases, the J end lost 7 bases, and 11 bases lay between the germline ends. This CDR3 comprises 14 residues. Germline V gene sequence: CDR1 MNHEY, CDR2 SMNVEV (reference sequence). The CDR3, as DNA: TGTGCCAGCAGTTGGGGGCCGGAGAATTCACCCCTCCACTTT. The encoded protein is CASSWGPENSPLHF.

This clone was counted between two and nine times. The V and J genes are TRBV4-1 and TRBJ2-7, with a weak D call TRBD2 (6 bases). This CDR3 spans 16 amino acids. V was trimmed by 1 base and J by 3 bases, leaving 16 bases between them. CDR1 is MGHRA and CDR2 is YSYEKL in the germline V gene. The CDR3 reads CASSQGHFRGLYEQYF. DNA for the CDR3: TGCGCCAGCAGCCAAGGGCATTTCCGGGGACTCTACGAGCAGTACTTC.

The genes are TRBV5-4 and TRBJ1-1, with 7 bases fitting TRBD1. In germline, CDR1 is SGHNT, CDR2 YYREEE (reference sequence). V lost 4 bases, J lost 11 bases, and 11 bases stayed unmatched. The CDR3 has 13 amino acids. DNA for the CDR3: TGTGCCAGCAGCGGCGGTGACAGGGACTGGGCTTTCTTT. The encoded protein is CASSGGDRDWAFF.

The chain uses TRBV5-4 and TRBJ1-1, with a weak D call TRBD1 (5 bases). V was trimmed by 0 bases and J by 7 bases, leaving 7 bases between them. The germline V gene encodes CDR1 SGHNT and CDR2 YYREEE (reference sequence). The CDR3 runs to 12 residues. For the CDR3, the DNA is TGTGCCAGCAGCTTGGGCAGGGATGAAGCTTTCTTT. This codes for CASSLGRDEAFF.

The chain has TRBV7-8 and TRBJ1-1; D may be TRBD1 (5 bases). V was shortened by 3 bases and J by 5 bases, with 22 bases between the two germline ends. This CDR3 is built from 17 residues. In germline, CDR1 is SGHVS, CDR2 FQNEAQ. This CDR3 is CASSLATRTGGLTEAFF. CDR3 in DNA: TGTGCCAGCAGCTTGGCGACCCGGACGGGGGGACTTACTGAAGCTTTCTTT.

The V call is TRBV19, the J call TRBJ1-2; possibly TRBD1 for D (6 bases). Germline V CDR1 and CDR2: LNHDA, SQIVND (reference sequence). The CDR3 totals 14 residues. Trimming removed 1 base at V and 4 bases at J, with 10 bases between. CDR3: CASSIVGAPYGYTF. The CDR3 DNA follows: TGTGCCAGTAGTATAGTGGGGGCGCCCTATGGCTACACCTTC.

This clone came up a few times. The J gene is TRBJ2-5, the V gene TRBV6-1, with D perhaps matching TRBD2 (6 bases). Germline values: CDR1 MNHNS, CDR2 SASEGT. V lost 7 bases to trimming and J lost 3 bases, with 18 bases between them. This CDR3 has 15 residues. DNA for the CDR3: TGTGCCAGCAATGGAGGCGCCCGGACTAAAGAGACCCAGTACTTC. It translates to CASNGGARTKETQYF.

V and J are TRBV6-1 and TRBJ2-5; 7 positions match TRBD1. V lost 7 bases and J lost 7; bases outside the gene matches: 12. CDR1 is MNHNS and CDR2 is SASEGT in the germline V gene. The CDR3 extends over 14 amino acids. The CDR3 region is CASISGQRLGTQYF. The DNA for the CDR3 is TGTGCCAGCATTTCGGGACAGCGCCTCGGGACCCAGTACTTC.

The CDR3 nucleotides read TGTGCCAGCAGTTCGACAGTTTTCTCCTACGAGCAGTACTTC. It yields the protein CASSSTVFSYEQYF. The chain recombines TRBV28 with TRBJ2-7, with D maybe TRBD1 (5 bases). Trimming cost V 4 bases and J 0 bases, with 10 bases left between them. Per germline, CDR1 MDHEN and CDR2 SYDVKM. The CDR3 runs 14 residues.

This clone was counted a single time. The rearrangement links TRBV29-1 to TRBJ2-5; no clear D. TRBJ2-7 matches the DNA end more closely, so the J call is doubtful. The CDR3 sequence is 11 residues long. The germline V gene encodes CDR1 SQVTM and CDR2 ANQGSEA. Written as DNA, the CDR3 is TGCAGCGTTGCTGAGTATTACGAGCAGTACTTC. Translated, it gives CSVAEYYEQYF.

The chain combines TRBV5-4 with TRBJ2-1; 8 bases match TRBD2. After removal of 7 bases from V and 7 bases from J, the junction contained 7 bases not matched to a gene. This CDR3 contains 13 residues. Germline CDR1 reads SGHNT; CDR2 reads YYREEE (reference sequence). The CDR3: CASGTRVLNEQFF. The CDR3 DNA reads as TGTGCCAGCGGGACTAGAGTTTTGAATGAGCAGTTCTTC.

This clone was counted a few times. The rearrangement links TRBV5-1 to TRBJ2-2; D is possibly TRBD2 (5 bases). V gave up 2 bases and J gave up 4 bases, with 6 bases separating them. The CDR3 runs to 13 residues. Germline CDR1 SGHRS, CDR2 YFSETQ. The CDR3 sequence is CASSFGLTGELFF. The DNA for the CDR3 is TGCGCCAGCAGCTTCGGACTCACCGGGGAGCTGTTTTTT.

The chain couples TRBV19 to TRBJ1-1; D call uncertain. Trimming stripped 4 bases from V and 2 bases from J, with 14 bases between. CDR3 length equals 15 residues. Looked up from germline, CDR1 is LNHDA and CDR2 is SQIVND (reference sequence). CDR3: CASSSRRAGNTEAFF. The CDR3 nucleotides read TGTGCCAGTAGTAGCCGGAGGGCGGGAAACACTGAAGCTTTCTTT.

The chain uses TRBV2 and TRBJ2-7; D not certain. The germline V gene encodes CDR1 SNHLY and CDR2 FYNNEI. This CDR3 contains 12 residues. Trimming stripped 6 bases from V and 5 bases from J, with 11 bases between. The CDR3 region is CASRASADEQYF. The CDR3 nucleotides are TGTGCCAGCAGAGCGTCCGCAGACGAGCAGTACTTC.

This chain connects TRBV28 to TRBJ2-5, with D possibly being TRBD2 (5 bases). This CDR3 has 12 amino acids. In germline, CDR1 is MDHEN, CDR2 SYDVKM. V was shortened by 4 bases and J by 2 bases, with 5 bases between the two germline ends. CDR3 sequence reads: CASSSGQETQYF. The CDR3 DNA is TGTGCCAGCAGTTCGGGGCAAGAGACCCAGTACTTC.

The CDR3 DNA reads as TGTGCCAGCAATGAGAGACAGTTCGCTGAAGCTTTCTTT. Protein sequence: CASNERQFAEAFF. This chain links TRBV6-1 with TRBJ1-1; TRBD1 might be the D (5 bases). The CDR3 has 13 amino acids. Germline V CDR1 and CDR2: MNHNS, SASEGT. V lost 7 bases and J 6 bases, leaving 15 bases between the germline ends.

CDR3 coding DNA: TGTGCCAGCCGTAAAGGCGGAACCTACGAGCAGTACTTC. Protein: CASRKGGTYEQYF. V is TRBV2 and J is TRBJ2-7; D is undetermined. V was trimmed by 8 bases and J by 2 bases, leaving 13 bases between them. This CDR3 region has 13 residues. Germline CDR1 is SNHLY and CDR2 is FYNNEI.